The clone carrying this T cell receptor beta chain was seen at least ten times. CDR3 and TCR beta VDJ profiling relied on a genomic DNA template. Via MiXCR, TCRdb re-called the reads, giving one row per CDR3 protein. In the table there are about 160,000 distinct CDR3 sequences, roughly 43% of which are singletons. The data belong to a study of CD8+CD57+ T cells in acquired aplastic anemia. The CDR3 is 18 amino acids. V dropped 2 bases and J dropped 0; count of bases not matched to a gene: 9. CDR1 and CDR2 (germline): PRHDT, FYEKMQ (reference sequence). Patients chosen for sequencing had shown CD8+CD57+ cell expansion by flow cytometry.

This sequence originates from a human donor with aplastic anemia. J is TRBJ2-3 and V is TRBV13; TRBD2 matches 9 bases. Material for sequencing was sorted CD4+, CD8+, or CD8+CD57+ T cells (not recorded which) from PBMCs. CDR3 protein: CASSLSLAGPPSTDTQYF. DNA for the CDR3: TGTGCCAGCAGCTTAAGTCTAGCGGGACCCCCTAGCACAGATACGCAGTATTTT.